This TCR beta chain was sequenced during a study of control samples from healthy donors and cancer patients. The germline V gene has CDR1 SGHTA and CDR2 FQGTGA. The CDR3 spans 15 residues. With 5 bases clipped from V and 4 bases from J, the junction kept 2 bases outside the gene matches. Sequencing used immunoSEQ multiplex PCR; TCRdb keeps in-frame clones, though not all of them. The top ten hold 1.9% of the sample, which has tens of thousands of clones, 70% to 90% seen once. This TCR was recovered from an older woman with head and neck cancer. The chain recombines TRBV7-3 with TRBJ2-2, with 12 bases aligning to TRBD2. Specimen: PBMCs. The CDR3 DNA is TGTGCCAGCAGCCCGACTAGCGGGAGCACCGGGGAGCTGTTTTTT. It encodes CASSPTSGSTGELFF.